The source of this T cell receptor (beta chain) is a study of a mutant IDH1 vaccine in newly diagnosed glioma (TCRdb year 2021). Concerning the study at large: Vaccination began 4-6 weeks after radiotherapy alone, or alongside temozolomide cycles in the chemotherapy-containing groups. For exploratory analyses, around 23 treated patients had longitudinal TCRB deep sequencing done wherever samples were available. Before enrollment, patients had received standard therapy of radiotherapy alone, temozolomide alone, or radiochemotherapy with temozolomide; most received the combination. Of the approximately 29 treated patients, approximately 60% were male and approximately 38% were female, and a mean age of approximately 40 years was recorded. Peripheral blood was collected at six visits: V03 (baseline), V05, V07, V10, V12 and V13. The week-35 safety follow-up was designated visit V12, and the week-47 end of study was designated visit V13.

The germline V gene (reference sequence) supplies CDR1 SSHAT and CDR2 FNYEAQ. Inclusive of the bounding cysteine and phenylalanine, the CDR3 is 15 residues long. Of the read, only the CDR3 DNA is kept; its 45 bases are in frame from base 1. Beyond this particular receptor, the publication reports: Changes in the top peripheral T cell clonotypes picked up by TCRB sequencing did not appear to be linked to pseudoprogression. According to the authors, sample limitations meant that analyses of patient blood samples could not be reproduced. Vaccine-induced immune responses across multiple MHC alleles were detected in 93.3% of patients. Availability determined which PBMC samples were chosen for TCRB deep sequencing.

The library was built by means of the immunoSEQ multiplex PCR assay. Rearranged TCR beta chain sequences were amplified using the hsTCRB Kit according to the manufacturer's protocol. An Illumina MiSeq was used to sequence the TCRB libraries. In the paper's pipeline: Demultiplexing, trimming and gene mapping were performed with the kit vendor's proprietary platform. Entries here come from immuneACCESS through TCRdb and include only in-frame sequences with V and J called. Some clones fail to appear in such tables; in the studies checked, an unresolved V gene covers under half of the shortfall, and the cause of the remainder is unknown. V and J calls and clone size are copied from that table; D and trimming were computed from the DNA. For this sample the table gives roughly 22,000 clones, of which 82% were detected only once. The ten largest clones add up to about 4% of the sample. To note about this clone: The specificity of this receptor is unknown. Sequence at one end of the junction differs from germline and may be a read error.

The label giving this sample's time point can be read as: week 47, end of study. Every vaccine dose consisted of 300 ug of a 20-mer mutant IDH1 peptide in Montanide, administered subcutaneously together with topical imiquimod. Across visits V03 through V10, patients got a total of eight vaccinations, given in weeks 1, 3, 5, 7, 11, 15, 19 and 23. The donors had newly diagnosed IDH1-mutant astrocytomas of WHO grade 3 or 4 that showed loss of nuclear ATRX. The samples were drawn from NOA16, a multicentre, single-arm, open-label phase I trial in Germany that tested a mutant IDH1 peptide vaccine in humans for the first time. Genomic DNA for TCRB sequencing was extracted from EDTA blood using the DNeasy Blood and Tissue Kit.

The TCR comes from a man between 35 and 55 years old with glioma. Some clones in this sample may be carry-over from other donors' samples. Recombination joined TRBV7-7 with TRBJ2-3; a weak D assignment points to TRBD2 (5 bases agree). This material consisted of PBMCs, taken from a glioma patient whose treatment included an IDH1 peptide vaccine. Here the CDR3 is given as CASSPASGIADTQYF. The DNA sequence reads TGTGCTAGCAGCCCAGCCTCGGGGATCGCGGATACGCAGTATTTT.